The 15 T cell receptor beta chains listed next were all sequenced from one sample in a study of metastatic and nonmetastatic thyroid tumors. Thyroid surgery was performed in patients who had received no treatment beforehand. TCRdb recomputed clones from the PCR reads via MiXCR. The sample records 15,000 to 25,000 clones, 35% to 40% being singletons. The sample was tumor tissue. The receptors were sampled from a female donor with papillary thyroid cancer or a benign thyroid nodule (not recorded which). Some clones in this sample may be carry-over from other donors' samples.

The V and J genes are TRBV27 and TRBJ1-2; 7 bases line up with TRBD1. CDR3 length: 13 residues. The V gene's germline CDR1 is MNHEY and CDR2 SMNVEV (reference sequence). After removal of 6 bases from V and 5 bases from J, the junction contained 6 bases not matched to a gene. CDR3 protein: CASRGTAVYGYTF. In DNA, the CDR3 is TGTGCCAGCAGAGGGACAGCCGTTTATGGCTACACCTTC.

The CDR3 DNA reads TGTGCCAGCAGTTATTCGCTAGGTAACTATGGCTACACCTTC. Translation: CASSYSLGNYGYTF. V usage is TRBV6-2 or TRBV6-3 and J usage is TRBJ1-2; no reliable D call. Germline V gene sequence: CDR1 MNHEY, CDR2 SVGEGT. With 3 bases removed from V and 1 base from J, the gap between germline ends came to 9 bases. The CDR3 consists of 14 residues.

V is TRBV5-1 and J is TRBJ1-2; no firm D call. Trimming stripped 5 bases from V and 8 bases from J, with 16 bases between. Germline CDR1 reads SGHRS; CDR2 reads YFSETQ. This CDR3 contains 13 residues. CDR3 sequence (DNA): TGCGCCAGCAGTTTCGGATCCGACCGGGGCTACACCTTC. It codes for CASSFGSDRGYTF.

The rearrangement uses TRBV12-3 or TRBV12-4 and TRBJ1-1, with 8 bases lining up with TRBD1. The CDR3 has 15 amino acids. V lost 5 bases and J lost 4; bases outside the gene matches: 9. The CDR3 DNA reads as TGTGCCAGCAGTCCCGACCAGGGGGCGCGCACTGAAGCTTTCTTT. Translated, it gives CASSPDQGARTEAFF.

On this clone itself: This could be a read error, since a much larger clone is one nucleotide away. The V call is TRBV6-1, the J call TRBJ2-1; TRBD1 agrees at 10 bases. CDR1 and CDR2 (germline): MNHNS, SASEGT. CDR3 length: 15 amino acids. Trimming took 8 bases from V and 5 from J; bases not matched to a gene: 9. The CDR3 DNA reads TGTGCCAGCGGTACCGGGACAGGGGAAGACAATGAGCAGTTCTTC. Protein sequence: CASGTGTGEDNEQFF.

The rearrangement joins TRBV7-2 to TRBJ2-2, with D maybe TRBD2 (6 bases). CDR1 and CDR2 from the germline V gene are SGHTA and FQGNSA. Trimming shortened V by 0 bases and J by 7 bases, and 6 bases separated the two germline ends. The CDR3 is 13 residues long. This chain's CDR3 is CASSLAGGGELFF. The CDR3 region has the DNA TGTGCCAGCAGCTTAGCGGGAGGCGGGGAGCTGTTTTTT.

Only a few counts were recorded for this clone. This chain links TRBV6-1 with TRBJ2-1, with D perhaps matching TRBD1 (5 bases). V lost 7 bases and J lost 0, with 10 bases in between. CDR1 is MNHNS, CDR2 SASEGT, per germline. The CDR3 has 14 amino acids. The CDR3 region is CASTRQRSYNEQFF. CDR3 coding DNA: TGTGCCAGCACGAGACAGCGCTCCTACAATGAGCAGTTCTTC.

This clone was recorded a few times. The chain is built from TRBV28 and TRBJ2-2; D is unclear. This CDR3 is built from 13 residues. Germline values: CDR1 MDHEN, CDR2 SYDVKM. V lost 8 bases and J 2 bases, leaving 9 bases between the germline ends. The CDR3 DNA is TGTGCCAGCCTGTGGGGAAACACCGGGGAGCTGTTTTTT. The encoded protein is CASLWGNTGELFF. Supplemented by reference TRBV28 and TRBJ2-2, the full variable domain reads DVKVTQSSRYLVKRTGEKVFLECVQDMDHENMFWYRQDPGLGLRLIYFSYDVKMKEKGDIPEGYSVSREKKERFSLILESASTNQTSMYLCASLWGNTGELFFGEGSRLTVL.

This rearrangement joins TRBV4-1 to TRBJ2-7; D possibly uses TRBD1 or TRBD2 (5 bases each). This CDR3 region has 13 residues. CDR1 is MGHRA and CDR2 is YSYEKL in the germline V gene. V was trimmed by 4 bases and J by 6 bases, leaving 13 bases between them. The CDR3 DNA sequence: TGCGCCAGCAGCCCTCGGGACGGGTTCGAGCAGTACTTC. Amino acid sequence: CASSPRDGFEQYF.

This chain uses TRBV30 with TRBJ1-3; D is undetermined. CDR1 and CDR2 (germline): GTSNPN, SVGIG (reference sequence). V was trimmed by 3 bases and J by 4 bases, leaving 13 bases between them. CDR3 length equals 14 residues. For the CDR3, the DNA is TGTGCCTGGAGCATGGGATCGTCGGGAAACACCATATATTTT. Translated, it gives CAWSMGSSGNTIYF.

CDR3 DNA: TGTGCCACCAGTGACCACACGAAGGATGAGCAGTTCTTC. This codes for CATSDHTKDEQFF. The rearrangement joins TRBV24-1 to TRBJ2-1; unclear D gene. The germline V and J ends were trimmed by 4 bases and 8 bases, with 11 bases remaining between them. This CDR3 has 13 residues. From germline, CDR1 is KGHDR and CDR2 SFDVKD.

This clone was counted a few times. The J gene is TRBJ1-3, the V gene TRBV30; D remains unclear. The V end lost 5 bases, the J end lost 8 bases, and 16 bases lay between the germline ends. CDR3 size: 13 residues. The germline CDR1 and CDR2 sequences are GTSNPN and SVGIG (reference sequence). DNA for the CDR3: TGTGCCTGGTCGAAACAACCAAAGGACACCATATATTTT. It specifies CAWSKQPKDTIYF.

This rearrangement joins TRBV20-1 to TRBJ1-2; D is undetermined. The CDR3 is made up of 13 amino acids. The V end lost 5 bases, the J end lost 0 bases, and 10 bases lay between the germline ends. In germline, CDR1 is DFQATT, CDR2 SNEGSKA (reference sequence). The CDR3 region is CSAALPANYGYTF. The CDR3 bases are TGCAGTGCTGCCCTACCGGCTAACTATGGCTACACCTTC.

This chain uses TRBV12-3 or TRBV12-4 with TRBJ2-7, with TRBD1 identical over 8 bases. The trim removed 5 bases at V and 5 bases at J, leaving 26 bases unmatched. The CDR3 contains 20 residues. The DNA of the CDR3 is TGTGCCAGCAGTCCCCGCCCGCCGAGCCGGGGCCGAAGGACAGGGAACGAGCAGTACTTC. Its translation: CASSPRPPSRGRRTGNEQYF.

This clone was detected a few times. The chain employs TRBV27 and TRBJ1-6; D is uncertain. CDR1 is MNHEY and CDR2 is SMNVEV in the germline V gene (reference sequence). This CDR3 contains 15 residues. The V and J ends lost 3 bases and 7 bases respectively, with 13 bases between them. This CDR3 reads CASSLETAFNSPLHF. The DNA for the CDR3 is TGTGCCAGCAGTTTGGAAACCGCGTTCAATTCACCCCTCCACTTT.